Listed below are T cell receptor beta chains from one sample, sequenced in a study of cytomegalovirus exposure and HLA in healthy donors. The repertoire was sequenced with immunoSEQ multiplex PCR; TCRdb's copy has only in-frame clones and lacks some. The table lists 140,000 or so clones, over 8% of them singletons. Sequenced material: PBMCs. These receptors came from a male donor in good health and CMV-seronegative. The CDR3 runs from the conserved cysteine through the conserved F or W. The D gene is left open where the match is weak. Expanded clones are given a class, and other clones once, few, many or no size at all.

clone size | D gene | J gene | V gene | CDR3 protein | CDR3 DNA
few | TRBD1 | TRBJ1-2 | TRBV5-6 | CASSLGTGAANYGYTF | TGTGCCAGCAGCTTGGGGACAGGGGCCGCTAACTATGGCTACACCTTC
- | TRBD2 | TRBJ2-1 | TRBV7-6 | CASSPTSGRAQEQFF | TGTGCCAGCAGCCCCACTAGCGGGAGGGCCCAGGAGCAGTTCTTC
- | - | TRBJ2-3 | TRBV29-1 | CSVEWGGADTQYF | TGCAGCGTTGAATGGGGGGGCGCAGATACGCAGTATTTT
few | TRBD1 | TRBJ2-7 | TRBV29-1 | CSAGTGGYEQYF | TGCAGCGCCGGGACAGGGGGCTACGAGCAGTACTTC
- | - | TRBJ1-1 | TRBV7-2 | CASSFEEGGNTEAFF | TGTGCCAGCAGCTTTGAGGAAGGGGGAAACACTGAAGCTTTCTTT
few | - | TRBJ1-1 | TRBV6-5 | CASSYGGRGTEAFF | TGTGCCAGCAGTTACGGGGGCCGCGGAACTGAAGCTTTCTTT
- | TRBD1 | TRBJ1-1 | TRBV18 | CASSGTANTEAFF | TGTGCCAGCTCCGGGACAGCGAACACTGAAGCTTTCTTT
few | - | TRBJ1-5 | TRBV6-5 | CASSGSPGVNQPQHF | TGTGCCAGCAGTGGCTCGCCGGGGGTAAATCAGCCCCAGCATTTT
few | TRBD1 | TRBJ2-7 | TRBV27 | CASRNITGGLEQYF | TGTGCCAGCCGAAATATAACAGGGGGCCTCGAGCAGTACTTC
- | - | TRBJ1-5 | TRBV2 | CASSPAGPSNQPQHF | TGTGCCAGCAGCCCCGCGGGACCGAGCAATCAGCCCCAGCATTTT
- | TRBD1 | TRBJ1-4 | TRBV5-1 | CASSPDVGQGAQLFF | TGCGCCAGCAGCCCGGACGTGGGACAGGGGGCACAACTGTTTTTT
- | - | TRBJ1-5 | TRBV28 | CASSLPPWSNQPQHF | TGTGCCAGCAGTTTACCCCCCTGGAGTAATCAGCCCCAGCATTTT
few | TRBD2 | TRBJ2-7 | TRBV28 | CASSTPGGVGEQYF | TGTGCCAGCTCCACCCCCGGGGGGGTTGGAGAGCAGTACTTC
- | TRBD1 | TRBJ1-2 | TRBV10-3 | CAIAGGDYGYTF | TGTGCCATTGCAGGGGGTGACTATGGCTACACCTTC
few | TRBD2 | TRBJ2-1 | TRBV7-6 | CASSSTSGSVPFF | TGTGCCAGCAGCTCAACTAGCGGGAGCGTCCCGTTCTTC
- | - | TRBJ1-1 | TRBV5-5 | CASSFIGGSAFF | TGTGCCAGCAGCTTTATAGGGGGTAGCGCTTTCTTT
few | - | TRBJ2-3 | TRBV27 | CASSLSSAPIRTDTQYF | TGTGCCAGCAGTTTGTCTAGCGCTCCGATCCGGACAGATACGCAGTATTTT
few | TRBD1 | TRBJ2-7 | TRBV30 | CAWSDDRGYSYEQYF | TGTGCCTGGAGCGACGACAGGGGTTACTCCTACGAGCAGTACTTC
few | - | TRBJ1-2 | TRBV6-5 | CASSYLGASYGYTF | TGTGCCAGCAGTTACTTGGGGGCGTCCTATGGCTACACCTTC
few | - | TRBJ2-2 | TRBV19 | CATTPSGNTGELFF | TGTGCCACCACCCCCAGCGGGAACACCGGGGAGCTGTTTTTT
- | TRBD2 | TRBJ2-2 | TRBV18 | CASSLTAGAGELFF | TGTGCCAGCTCACTCACAGCGGGAGCCGGGGAGCTGTTTTTT
- | - | TRBJ1-5 | TRBV4-2 | CASSQNTGHSNQPQHF | TGTGCCAGCAGCCAGAACACAGGCCATAGCAATCAGCCCCAGCATTTT
few | - | TRBJ1-1 | TRBV6-5 | CASSRGGTEAFF | TGTGCCAGCAGTAGGGGGGGCACTGAAGCTTTCTTT
- | - | TRBJ1-1 | TRBV30 | CAWRPAEAFF | TGTGCCTGGAGGCCGGCTGAAGCTTTCTTT
few | - | TRBJ1-6 | TRBV28 | CASSYDGKNSPLHF | TGTGCCAGCAGTTACGACGGGAAGAATTCACCCCTCCACTTT
few | TRBD2 | TRBJ2-1 | TRBV2 | CASSPGSLAGYNEQFF | TGTGCCAGCAGTCCTGGTTCCCTAGCGGGTTACAATGAGCAGTTCTTC
few | - | TRBJ1-6 | TRBV6-1 | CASRVRGPLHF | TGTGCCAGCAGGGTTAGGGGACCCCTCCACTTT
few | TRBD1 | TRBJ1-2 | TRBV4-2 | CASSHGQGRGYGYTF | TGTGCCAGCAGCCACGGACAGGGGAGGGGATATGGCTACACCTTC
- | TRBD1 | TRBJ1-5 | TRBV4-2 | CASSLRQGGNSNQPQHF | TGTGCCAGCAGCCTAAGACAGGGCGGTAATAGCAATCAGCCCCAGCATTTT
- | TRBD1 | TRBJ2-5 | TRBV7-3 | CASSLMGLDRGETQYF | TGTGCCAGCAGCTTAATGGGGCTAGACAGGGGAGAGACCCAGTACTTC
- | TRBD2 | TRBJ2-2 | TRBV5-6 | CASSSQFLAGHGELFF | TGTGCCAGCAGCTCCCAGTTTCTAGCGGGACACGGGGAGCTGTTTTTT
- | TRBD2 | TRBJ2-1 | TRBV28 | CASSPRTSGVGEQFF | TGTGCCAGCAGTCCTCGTACTAGCGGGGTGGGCGAGCAGTTCTTC
few | TRBD1 | TRBJ1-3 | TRBV7-6 | CASWDRGLSGNTIYF | TGTGCCAGCTGGGACAGGGGGCTAAGTGGAAACACCATATATTTT
few | - | TRBJ2-5 | TRBV5-1 | CASSLGQGETQYF | TGCGCCAGCAGCTTGGGCCAGGGTGAGACCCAGTACTTC
- | - | TRBJ2-1 | TRBV5-1 | CASSTSARGSYNEQFF | TGCGCCAGCAGCACCTCAGCTCGGGGTTCCTACAATGAGCAGTTCTTC
few | - | TRBJ2-7 | TRBV21-1 | CASSRGDRLAYEQYF | TGTGCCAGCAGCAGGGGGGACAGGTTGGCCTACGAGCAGTACTTC
- | TRBD1 | TRBJ2-4 | TRBV6-5 | CASSYNRDRGSIQYF | TGTGCCAGCAGTTACAACCGGGACAGGGGTAGCATTCAGTACTTC
- | TRBD1 | TRBJ1-1 | TRBV4-3 | CASSRWRTGHTEAFF | TGCGCCAGCAGCCGATGGAGGACAGGGCACACTGAAGCTTTCTTT
few | - | TRBJ1-1 | TRBV7-9 | CASSLRLEAFF | TGTGCCAGCAGCTTACGACTTGAAGCTTTCTTT
few | - | TRBJ1-5 | TRBV7-9 | CASSSSPEDQPQHF | TGTGCCAGCAGCTCCTCCCCGGAGGATCAGCCCCAGCATTTT
- | TRBD2 | TRBJ2-1 | TRBV4-3 | CASSQTAAGGYNEQFF | TGCGCCAGCAGCCAAACAGCAGCGGGAGGGTACAATGAGCAGTTCTTC